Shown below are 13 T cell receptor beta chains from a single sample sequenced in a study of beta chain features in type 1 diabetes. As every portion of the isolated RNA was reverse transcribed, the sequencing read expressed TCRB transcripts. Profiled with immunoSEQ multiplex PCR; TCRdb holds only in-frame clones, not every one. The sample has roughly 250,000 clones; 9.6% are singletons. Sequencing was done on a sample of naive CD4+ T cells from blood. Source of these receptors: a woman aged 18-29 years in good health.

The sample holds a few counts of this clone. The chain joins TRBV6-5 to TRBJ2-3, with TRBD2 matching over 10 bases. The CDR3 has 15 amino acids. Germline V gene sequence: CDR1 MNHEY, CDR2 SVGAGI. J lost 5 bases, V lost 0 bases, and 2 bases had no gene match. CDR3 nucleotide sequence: TGTGCCAGCAGTTACTCGGGGACTAGCGAAGATACGCAGTATTTT. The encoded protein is CASSYSGTSEDTQYF.

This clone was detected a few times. The CDR3 region has the DNA TGTGCCAGCCTCACCCCGGACAGGTTCTCCTACGAGCAGTACTTC. This codes for CASLTPDRFSYEQYF. This rearrangement joins TRBV5-8 to TRBJ2-7; 7 nucleotides agree with TRBD1. Germline V CDR1 and CDR2: SGHTS, YDEGEE. The CDR3 consists of 15 residues. The trim removed 7 bases at V and 0 bases at J, leaving 10 bases unmatched.

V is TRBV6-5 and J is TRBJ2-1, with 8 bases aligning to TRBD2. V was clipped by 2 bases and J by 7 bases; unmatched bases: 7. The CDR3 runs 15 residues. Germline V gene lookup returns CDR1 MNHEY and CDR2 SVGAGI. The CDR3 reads CASSYQPGLGNEQFF. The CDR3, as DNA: TGTGCCAGCAGTTACCAACCGGGACTAGGTAATGAGCAGTTCTTC.

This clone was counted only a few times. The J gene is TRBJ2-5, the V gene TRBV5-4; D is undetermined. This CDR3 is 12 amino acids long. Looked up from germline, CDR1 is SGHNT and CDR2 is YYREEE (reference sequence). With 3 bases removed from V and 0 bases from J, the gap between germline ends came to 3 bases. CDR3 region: CASSSYQETQYF. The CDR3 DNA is TGTGCCAGCAGCTCGTACCAAGAGACCCAGTACTTC. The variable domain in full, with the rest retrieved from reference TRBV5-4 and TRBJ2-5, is ETGVTQSPTHLIKTRGQQVTLRCSSQSGHNTVSWYQQALGQGPQFIFQYYREEENGRGNFPPRFSGLQFPNYSSELNVNALELDDSALYLCASSSYQETQYFGPGTRLLVL.

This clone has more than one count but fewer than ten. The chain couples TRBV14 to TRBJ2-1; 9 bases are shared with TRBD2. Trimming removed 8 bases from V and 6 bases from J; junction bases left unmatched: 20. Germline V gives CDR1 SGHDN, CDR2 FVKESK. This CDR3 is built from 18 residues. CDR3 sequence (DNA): TGTGCCAGCTCCCCAAGGACGGGCGGGAGGGCCGGGGCCAATGAGCAGTTCTTC. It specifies CASSPRTGGRAGANEQFF.

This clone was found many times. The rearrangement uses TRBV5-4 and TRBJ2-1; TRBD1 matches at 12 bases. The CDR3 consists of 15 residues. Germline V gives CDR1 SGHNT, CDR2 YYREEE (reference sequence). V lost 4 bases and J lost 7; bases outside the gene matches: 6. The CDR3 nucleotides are TGTGCCAGCAGCGATCCGGGACAGGGGGCAAATGAGCAGTTCTTC. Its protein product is CASSDPGQGANEQFF. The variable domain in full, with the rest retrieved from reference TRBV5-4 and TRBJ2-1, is ETGVTQSPTHLIKTRGQQVTLRCSSQSGHNTVSWYQQALGQGPQFIFQYYREEENGRGNFPPRFSGLQFPNYSSELNVNALELDDSALYLCASSDPGQGANEQFFGPGTRLTVL.

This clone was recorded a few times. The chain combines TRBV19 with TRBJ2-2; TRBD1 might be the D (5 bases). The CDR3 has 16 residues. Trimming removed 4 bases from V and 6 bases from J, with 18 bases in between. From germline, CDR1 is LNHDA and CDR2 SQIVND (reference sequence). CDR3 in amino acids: CASSNWGQGDAGELFF. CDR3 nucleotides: TGTGCCAGTAGTAACTGGGGTCAGGGCGACGCCGGGGAGCTGTTTTTT.

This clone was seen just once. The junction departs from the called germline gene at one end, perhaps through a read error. The CDR3 sequence: CANSSRDRASEQYF. CDR3 bases: TGCGCCAACAGCTCAAGGGACAGGGCATCGGAGCAGTACTTC. The rearrangement uses TRBV5-1 and TRBJ2-7; 9 nucleotides align to TRBD1. The germline V gene has CDR1 SGHRS and CDR2 YFSETQ. This CDR3 comprises 14 residues. Full variable domain (rest looked up from reference TRBV5-1 and TRBJ2-7): KAGVTQTPRYLIKTRGQQVTLSCSPISGHRSVSWYQQTPGQGLQFLFEYFSETQRNKGNFPGRFSGRQFSNSRSEMNVSTLELGDSALYLCANSSRDRASEQYFGPGTRLTVT.

The CDR3 DNA follows: TGCGCCAGCAGCTCGGGACAGGGGGCGCTTAACGAGCAGTACTTC. Encoded protein: CASSSGQGALNEQYF. The V call is TRBV5-1, the J call TRBJ2-7, with 12 positions matching TRBD1. After removal of 3 bases from V and 5 bases from J, the junction contained 6 bases not matched to a gene. CDR3 size: 15 residues. The germline CDR1 and CDR2 sequences are SGHRS and YFSETQ.

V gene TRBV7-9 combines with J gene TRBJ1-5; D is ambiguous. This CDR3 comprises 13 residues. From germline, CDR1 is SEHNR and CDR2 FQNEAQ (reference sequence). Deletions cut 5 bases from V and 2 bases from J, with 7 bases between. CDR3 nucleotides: TGTGCCAGCAGCAACCGGGGCAATCAGCCCCAGCATTTT. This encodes CASSNRGNQPQHF.

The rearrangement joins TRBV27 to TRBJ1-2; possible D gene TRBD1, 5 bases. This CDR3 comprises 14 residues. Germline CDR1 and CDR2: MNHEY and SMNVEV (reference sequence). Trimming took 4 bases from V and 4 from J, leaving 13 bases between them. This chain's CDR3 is CASSSLAGGYGYTF. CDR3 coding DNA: TGTGCCAGCAGTTCGCTAGCCGGGGGCTATGGCTACACCTTC.

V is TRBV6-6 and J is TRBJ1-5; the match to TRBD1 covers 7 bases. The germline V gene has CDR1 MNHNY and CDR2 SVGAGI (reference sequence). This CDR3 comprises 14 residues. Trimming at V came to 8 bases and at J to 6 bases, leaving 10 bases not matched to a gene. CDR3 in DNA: TGTGCCAGCCGTGACAGGGCTATCGGTCAGCCCCAGCATTTT. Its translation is CASRDRAIGQPQHF.

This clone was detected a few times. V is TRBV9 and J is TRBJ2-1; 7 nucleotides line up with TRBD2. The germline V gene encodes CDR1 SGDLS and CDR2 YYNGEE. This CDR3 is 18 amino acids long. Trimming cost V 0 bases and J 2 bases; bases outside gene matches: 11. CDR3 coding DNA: TGTGCCAGCAGCGTAGTAGCAGCGGGGAGAGGCCCCTACAATGAGCAGTTCTTC. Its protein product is CASSVVAAGRGPYNEQFF.